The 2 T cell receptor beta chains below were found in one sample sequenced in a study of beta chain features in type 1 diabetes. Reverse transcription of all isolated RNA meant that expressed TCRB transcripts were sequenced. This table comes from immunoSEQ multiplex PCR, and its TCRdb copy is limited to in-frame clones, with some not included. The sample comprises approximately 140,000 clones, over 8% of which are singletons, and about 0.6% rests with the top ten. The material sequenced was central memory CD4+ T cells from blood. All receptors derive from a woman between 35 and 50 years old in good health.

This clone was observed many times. CDR3 in amino acids: CASSFLAGGSTGELFF. CDR3 nucleotides: TGTGCCAGCAGTTTCCTGGCGGGGGGTTCCACCGGGGAGCTGTTTTTT. The chain is built from TRBV28 and TRBJ2-2; TRBD2 matches 8 bases. With V trimmed by 3 bases and J by 4 bases, 7 bases remained unmatched. The CDR3 runs 16 residues. Germline CDR1 is MDHEN and CDR2 is SYDVKM.

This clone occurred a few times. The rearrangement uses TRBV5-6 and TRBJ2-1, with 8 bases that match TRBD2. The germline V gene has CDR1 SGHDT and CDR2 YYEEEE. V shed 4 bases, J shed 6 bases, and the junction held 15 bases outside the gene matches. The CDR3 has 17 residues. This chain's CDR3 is CASSPTRGGTRGNEQFF. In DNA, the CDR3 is TGTGCCAGCAGCCCTACCCGGGGGGGGACTAGGGGCAATGAGCAGTTCTTC. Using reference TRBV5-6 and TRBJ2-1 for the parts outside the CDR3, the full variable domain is DAGVTQSPTHLIKTRGQQVTLRCSPKSGHDTVSWYQQALGQGPQFIFQYYEEEERQRGNFPDRFSGHQFPNYSSELNVNALLLGDSALYLCASSPTRGGTRGNEQFFGPGTRLTVL.